This passage covers 17 T cell receptor beta chains from one sample sequenced in a study of blood T cell repertoires in COVID-19. Generated by immunoSEQ multiplex PCR, the TCRdb table keeps only in-frame clones and is missing some. Found here are 150,000 to 250,000 clones, roughly 80% of them singletons; the top ten hold around 11%. Input material: PBMCs or T cells enriched from blood (not recorded which). Receptors originate from a man in his forties or fifties who had recovered from COVID-19.

This chain uses TRBV28 with TRBJ1-4; D not resolved. V dropped 3 bases and J dropped 0 bases, with 5 bases sitting between them. Germline values: CDR1 MDHEN, CDR2 SYDVKM. The CDR3 runs 14 residues. CDR3 nucleotides: TGTGCCAGCAGTTTTCATGCAACTAATGAAAAACTGTTTTTT. Translation: CASSFHATNEKLFF.

This chain connects TRBV6-4 to TRBJ1-5; D is perhaps TRBD1 (6 bases). V lost 5 bases and J 2 bases, leaving 19 bases between the germline ends. The CDR3 is 17 residues long. From germline, CDR1 is MRHNA and CDR2 SNTAGT. This CDR3 is CASSQPGGRGCNQPQHF. CDR3 in DNA: TGTGCCAGCAGTCAACCGGGGGGCAGGGGATGCAATCAGCCCCAGCATTTT.

The chain carries TRBV19 and TRBJ2-2; 7 positions agree with TRBD1. Germline CDR1 reads LNHDA; CDR2 reads SQIVND (reference sequence). Germline trimming cut 0 bases from V and 4 bases from J; bases unmatched to any gene: 5. The CDR3 sequence is 16 residues long. The CDR3 region is CASSIDLRGRTGELFF. The CDR3 nucleotides read TGTGCCAGTAGTATAGATTTAAGGGGGCGCACCGGGGAGCTGTTTTTT.

The chain uses TRBV5-6 and TRBJ2-2, with D tentatively TRBD1 (5 bases). V was shortened by 0 bases and J by 4 bases, with 13 bases between the two germline ends. CDR1 SGHDT and CDR2 YYEEEE come from the germline V gene. The length of the CDR3 is 16 residues. The CDR3 protein is CASSLGLMQGTGELFF. CDR3 sequence (DNA): TGTGCCAGCAGCTTGGGGTTGATGCAGGGCACCGGGGAGCTGTTTTTT. Drawing the rest from reference TRBV5-6 and TRBJ2-2, the complete variable domain is DAGVTQSPTHLIKTRGQQVTLRCSPKSGHDTVSWYQQALGQGPQFIFQYYEEEERQRGNFPDRFSGHQFPNYSSELNVNALLLGDSALYLCASSLGLMQGTGELFFGEGSRLTVL.

CDR3 protein: CASSLKRPTYNEQFF. CDR3 coding DNA: TGTGCCAGCTCCCTTAAGCGGCCTACCTACAATGAGCAGTTCTTC. J is TRBJ2-1 and V is TRBV18; perhaps TRBD2 as D (5 bases). The CDR3 is 15 residues long. Trimming left V 6 bases short and J 2 bases short, with 14 bases between. The germline V gene encodes CDR1 KGHSH and CDR2 LQKENI.

This CDR3 reads CASSEHRDTDTQYF. Here the CDR3 DNA reads TGTGCCAGCAGTGAACACAGAGACACAGATACGCAGTATTTT. The chain carries TRBV6-4 and TRBJ2-3; D is ambiguous. The germline V gene has CDR1 MRHNA and CDR2 SNTAGT. CDR3 length: 14 residues. V shed 3 bases and J shed 2 bases, with 9 bases lying between them.

The count of this clone is one. The V gene is TRBV6-2 or TRBV6-3, the J gene TRBJ1-3, with unresolved D. The V gene lost 6 bases and the J gene lost 0 bases, with 9 bases spanning the gap. CDR3 size: 14 residues. CDR1 MNHEY and CDR2 SVGEGT come from the germline V gene. The DNA of the CDR3 is TGTGCCAGCAGCCAGAGCTCCTCTGGAAACACCATATATTTT. Translation: CASSQSSSGNTIYF.

The V gene is TRBV27, the J gene TRBJ2-1; possible D gene TRBD1, 6 bases. The CDR3 has 13 residues. Trimming took off 5 bases at V and 4 bases at J, with 9 bases between the two ends. CDR1 and CDR2 from the germline V gene are MNHEY and SMNVEV (reference sequence). The CDR3 region is CASSATGYNEQFF. Here the CDR3 DNA reads TGTGCCAGCAGTGCTACAGGGTACAATGAGCAGTTCTTC.

In nucleotides, the CDR3 is TGTGCCAGCAGCTCAACCGGGACAGGAGGGACCGAGCAGTACTTC. Its protein is CASSSTGTGGTEQYF. The V gene is TRBV7-4, the J gene TRBJ2-7; 8 bases match TRBD1. The CDR3 has 15 residues. CDR1 SGHVT and CDR2 SQSDAQ come from the germline V gene. Unmatched junction bases numbered 11, after V lost 4 bases and J lost 6 bases.

The rearrangement uses TRBV19 and TRBJ1-2, with D possibly matching TRBD1 (6 bases). Germline-derived CDR1 and CDR2 are LNHDA and SQIVND (reference sequence). V shed 6 bases and J shed 4 bases, with 12 bases lying between them. This CDR3 contains 13 residues. The CDR3 region is CASSPLGAYGYTF. The CDR3 DNA follows: TGTGCCAGTAGCCCCCTGGGGGCCTATGGCTACACCTTC.

In its sample, this clone was seen once. This chain connects TRBV29-1 to TRBJ2-1; 7 bases align to TRBD2. The germline CDR1 and CDR2 sequences are SQVTM and ANQGSEA. This CDR3 region has 16 residues. The V gene end was trimmed by 4 bases and the J gene end by 0 bases; junction bases not matched to a gene: 9. The DNA for the CDR3 is TGCAGCGTTGGGACTCCGGGAGGACGCTCCTACAATGAGCAGTTCTTC. Protein sequence: CSVGTPGGRSYNEQFF.

This clone was counted once. The V call is TRBV19, the J call TRBJ1-5, with TRBD1 identical over 8 bases. CDR1 and CDR2 from the germline V gene are LNHDA and SQIVND (reference sequence). With V trimmed by 1 base and J by 7 bases, 6 bases remained unmatched. The CDR3 length is 15 residues. The DNA for the CDR3 is TGTGCCAGTAGTATAGCAGGGGGCAGGGGGCAGCCCCAGCATTTT. Protein sequence: CASSIAGGRGQPQHF. Full variable domain (outside the CDR3, taken from reference TRBV19 and TRBJ1-5): DGGITQSPKYLFRKEGQNVTLSCEQNLNHDAMYWYRQDPGQGLRLIYYSQIVNDFQKGDIAEGYSVSREKKESFPLTVTSAQKNPTAFYLCASSIAGGRGQPQHFGDGTRLSIL.

The rearrangement joins TRBV28 to TRBJ2-6; the D gene is possibly TRBD2 (5 bases). The CDR3 consists of 16 residues. The V end was cut by 2 bases, the J end by 0 bases, with 8 bases between. The V gene's germline CDR1 is MDHEN and CDR2 SYDVKM. The CDR3 nucleotides are TGTGCCAGCAGTTTACGGGGAATCTCTGGGGCCAACGTCCTGACTTTC. It encodes CASSLRGISGANVLTF.

The CDR3: CASSTIWTGQETQYF. The CDR3 region has the DNA TGTGCCAGCAGCACAATTTGGACAGGGCAAGAGACCCAGTACTTC. This chain links TRBV28 with TRBJ2-5, with 8 bases fitting TRBD1. V gave up 6 bases and J gave up 2 bases; unmatched junction bases: 8. CDR3 size: 15 residues. The germline CDR1 and CDR2 sequences are MDHEN and SYDVKM.

This clone came up a few times. The chain uses TRBV29-1 and TRBJ1-2; D uncertain. The CDR3 consists of 12 residues. Germline V gene lookup returns CDR1 SQVTM and CDR2 ANQGSEA. Trimming removed 6 bases at V and 7 bases at J, with 15 bases between. CDR3 residues: CSVRESVSGYTF. The CDR3 bases are TGCAGCGTGCGGGAGTCGGTGTCTGGCTACACCTTC.

The V call is TRBV18, the J call TRBJ1-1; weak D call: TRBD1 (6 bases). The CDR3 has 14 amino acids. V lost 0 bases and J lost 7, with 12 bases in between. Germline-derived CDR1 and CDR2 are KGHSH and LQKENI. DNA of the CDR3: TGTGCCAGCTCACCACCGAAGGACAGTAGTGAAGCTTTCTTT. Translation gives CASSPPKDSSEAFF.

The V and J genes are TRBV19 and TRBJ2-7; 7 bases line up with TRBD1. Per germline, CDR1 LNHDA and CDR2 SQIVND (reference sequence). There are 15 residues in the CDR3. V lost 3 bases and J lost 4; bases outside the gene matches: 9. CDR3 amino acids: CASSILGDSRYEQYF. CDR3 DNA sequence: TGTGCCAGTAGTATTTTAGGGGACAGTCGTTACGAGCAGTACTTC.